The 27 T cell receptor beta chains below come from one sample, sequenced in a study of T cells expressing NK-cell markers. TCRdb reprocessed the 5' RACE reads, with one entry per CDR3 protein and no DNA. The sample has about 460,000 distinct CDR3 sequences. Sequenced input: blood T cells: a sorted CD56 or NKG2C T cell subset, CD4+ or CD8+ T cells, or bulk PBMC T cells (not recorded which). The receptors come from a woman aged 45-65 years in good health.

The chain couples TRBV12-3 or TRBV12-4 to TRBJ2-1; TCRdb picks TRBD1, but there is no DNA to check that call. This CDR3 spans 11 amino acids. The CDR3 loop reads CASTTRDRQFF.

The V call is TRBV5-1, the J call TRBJ2-1; TCRdb indicates TRBD1, and absent DNA this call remains unverified. This CDR3 spans 14 amino acids. Germline V gives CDR1 SGHRS, CDR2 YFSETQ. This CDR3 is CASSRRERGNEQFF.

The chain joins TRBV28 to TRBJ1-1; no DNA is available, so the TRBD1 call from TCRdb remains unchecked. CDR1 MDHEN and CDR2 SYDVKM come from the germline V gene. The CDR3 is 14 residues long. The CDR3 loop reads CASSGQGFYTEAFF.

This rearrangement joins TRBV24-1 to TRBJ2-1. This CDR3 spans 11 amino acids. Germline CDR1 and CDR2: KGHDR and SFDVKD. CDR3 sequence reads: CATSEGYEQFF.

The V call is TRBV5-1, the J call TRBJ1-1. This CDR3 comprises 15 residues. The germline V gene encodes CDR1 SGHRS and CDR2 YFSETQ. CDR3 sequence: CASSLGSGLPMKAFF.

J is TRBJ2-1 and V is TRBV7-8. The CDR3 extends over 14 amino acids. Germline-derived CDR1 and CDR2 are SGHVS and FQNEAQ. The CDR3 is CASSPSRVSNEQFF.

This chain connects TRBV24-1 to TRBJ2-3. This CDR3 spans 13 amino acids. Germline CDR1 is KGHDR and CDR2 is SFDVKD. CDR3: CATSVASPDTQYF.

The chain links TRBV6-5 to TRBJ2-1; TCRdb names TRBD2, which stays unverified in the absence of DNA. CDR1 is MNHEY, CDR2 SVGAGI, per germline. The CDR3 is 16 amino acids. CDR3 region: CASSYQGLAGGNEQFF.

J is TRBJ2-5 and V is TRBV5-1; TCRdb's D gene call, TRBD1, goes unchecked for lack of DNA. The CDR3 has 14 residues. Germline-derived CDR1 and CDR2 are SGHRS and YFSETQ. CDR3 in amino acids: CASSWGTTQETQYF.

The rearrangement joins TRBV10-3 to TRBJ2-3. This CDR3 has 14 amino acids. In germline, CDR1 is ENHRY, CDR2 SYGVKD. CDR3 sequence reads: CAISGGQALDTQYF.

This chain joins TRBV29-1 and TRBJ2-3; TCRdb's D call, TRBD1, is unchecked because there is no DNA. This CDR3 spans 14 amino acids. Germline CDR1 and CDR2: SQVTM and ANQGSEA. The CDR3: CSNRIPGQGDTQYF.

The CDR3: CASSWETGRTQPQHF. The chain is built from TRBV5-5 and TRBJ1-5; TCRdb's D call, TRBD1, is unchecked because there is no DNA. Germline CDR1 and CDR2: SGHKS and YYEKEE (reference sequence). The CDR3 loop spans 15 amino acids.

The rearrangement uses TRBV7-2 and TRBJ2-3. Germline V gene lookup returns CDR1 SGHTA and CDR2 FQGNSA. CDR3 length: 15 residues. The CDR3 loop reads CASSLADVNTDTQYF.

The V gene is TRBV20-1, the J gene TRBJ2-1; TCRdb returns TRBD2, unconfirmable since there is no DNA. This CDR3 has 15 amino acids. Germline CDR1 DFQATT, CDR2 SNEGSKA (reference sequence). CDR3 loop: CSARDPSGRPNEQFF.

J is TRBJ1-2 and V is TRBV25-1; lacking DNA, the TRBD1 call made by TCRdb goes unchecked. There are 14 residues in the CDR3. In germline, CDR1 is MGHDK, CDR2 SYGVNS. CDR3 protein: CASSGPGINYGYTF.

V is TRBV12-3 or TRBV12-4 and J is TRBJ1-1; TCRdb gives TRBD1 as the D gene, but with no DNA this cannot be confirmed. This CDR3 is built from 14 residues. CDR3 sequence: CASSPTTGWTEAFF.

This chain links TRBV24-1 with TRBJ1-2. There are 14 residues in the CDR3. CDR1 is KGHDR and CDR2 is SFDVKD in the germline V gene. CDR3: CATSDGLTSYGYTF.

This rearrangement joins TRBV20-1 to TRBJ2-3; the TCRdb D gene call, TRBD2, has no DNA to confirm it. Per germline, CDR1 DFQATT and CDR2 SNEGSKA (reference sequence). This CDR3 is 14 amino acids long. CDR3 sequence: CSADSGRAGDTQYF.

The J gene is TRBJ1-1, the V gene TRBV29-1; the D call of TRBD1 rests on TCRdb alone, since no DNA is present to check it. Looked up from germline, CDR1 is SQVTM and CDR2 is ANQGSEA. The length of the CDR3 is 15 residues. The CDR3 sequence: CSAQRTGGMNTEAFF. The full variable domain, completed using reference TRBV29-1 and TRBJ1-1, is SAVISQKPSRDICQRGTSLTIQCQVDSQVTMMFWYRQQPGQSLTLIATANQGSEATYESGFVIDKFPISRPNLTFSTLTVSNMSPEDSSIYLCSAQRTGGMNTEAFFGQGTRLTVV.

The chain carries TRBV29-1 and TRBJ1-2; the TRBD1 assignment by TCRdb is unverifiable without DNA. This CDR3 has 12 residues. Per the germline V gene, CDR1 is SQVTM and CDR2 is ANQGSEA. CDR3 sequence reads: CSVASGGYGYTF. The full variable domain, in which reference TRBV29-1 and TRBJ1-2 provide the parts outside the CDR3, is SAVISQKPSRDICQRGTSLTIQCQVDSQVTMMFWYRQQPGQSLTLIATANQGSEATYESGFVIDKFPISRPNLTFSTLTVSNMSPEDSSIYLCSVASGGYGYTFGSGTRLTVV.

The rearrangement links TRBV28 to TRBJ2-1; TCRdb designates TRBD2, a call that cannot be tested without DNA. This CDR3 comprises 14 residues. The germline gives CDR1 MDHEN, CDR2 SYDVKM. CDR3 amino acids: CASQPGLAGREQFF.

The V gene is TRBV20-1, the J gene TRBJ2-4; no DNA is available, so the TRBD2 call from TCRdb remains unchecked. This CDR3 comprises 13 residues. Germline assignment: CDR1 DFQATT and CDR2 SNEGSKA (reference sequence). CDR3 region: CSALEGAKNIQYF.

The chain employs TRBV3-1 and TRBJ2-5; the TCRdb call, TRBD1, lacks DNA for checking. CDR3 length equals 16 residues. Germline V CDR1 and CDR2: LGHDT, YNNKEL (reference sequence). CDR3: CASSHGQAGNQETQYF.

V gene TRBV6-5 combines with J gene TRBJ1-1; the D call from TCRdb, TRBD1, cannot be confirmed without DNA. The CDR3 is made up of 15 amino acids. The germline V gene encodes CDR1 MNHEY and CDR2 SVGAGI. CDR3 sequence: CASSPGPGWGTEAFF.

The chain couples TRBV14 to TRBJ1-3; TCRdb proposes TRBD1, but this gene call is untestable without DNA. Looked up from germline, CDR1 is SGHDN and CDR2 is FVKESK. This CDR3 contains 18 residues. The CDR3: CASSQVQGQFYPGNTIYF.

The rearrangement joins TRBV5-1 to TRBJ2-3; checking the TCRdb D call of TRBD2 is not possible without DNA. CDR3 length: 14 residues. The V gene's germline CDR1 is SGHRS and CDR2 YFSETQ. The CDR3 reads CASSRTSGTDTQYF.

The chain combines TRBV12-3 or TRBV12-4 with TRBJ2-7. The CDR3 runs 16 residues. CDR3 residues: CASSQFGKDGSYEQYF.